These 14 T cell receptor beta chains were all obtained from the same sample, sequenced in a study of T cell repertoires in cytomegalovirus infection. MiXCR was run by TCRdb on the reads, yielding one entry per CDR3 protein. This sample has hundreds of thousands of distinct CDR3 sequences, with less than 35% found just once. Their antigen targets remain unknown. Sequenced here: cultured CD8+ T cells from PBMCs, sampled from culture after CMV antigen stimulation. The receptors shown here come from a human donor in good health (CMV status not recorded). Some clones in this sample may be carry-over from other donors' samples.

V gene TRBV10-3 combines with J gene TRBJ2-2, with D tentatively TRBD1 (6 bases). This CDR3 spans 17 amino acids. Germline CDR1 and CDR2: ENHRY and SYGVKD. V lost 0 bases to trimming and J lost 7 bases, with 18 bases between them. CDR3 region: CAISESMGHRNVGELFF. The CDR3 DNA follows: TGTGCCATCAGTGAGTCGATGGGACACCGGAATGTCGGGGAGCTGTTTTTT.

The V gene is TRBV12-3 or TRBV12-4, the J gene TRBJ1-4, with 8 bases identical to TRBD1. V dropped 3 bases and J dropped 4; count of bases not matched to a gene: 7. This CDR3 comprises 16 residues. CDR3 coding DNA: TGTGCCAGCAGTTTTCGGACAGGGAGTAATAATGAAAAACTGTTTTTT. This translates into CASSFRTGSNNEKLFF.

There are a few counts of this clonotype. This chain connects TRBV4-1 to TRBJ1-2; 10 bases are a match to TRBD1. Germline V gene sequence: CDR1 MGHRA, CDR2 YSYEKL. J lost 2 bases, V lost 4 bases, and 7 bases had no gene match. The CDR3 has 16 amino acids. CDR3 DNA: TGCGCCAGCAGCCCCCACGGGACAGGGGACAACTATGGCTACACCTTC. This encodes CASSPHGTGDNYGYTF.

The chain employs TRBV7-9 and TRBJ1-5; TRBD1 is a possible D gene (5 bases). The germline V and J ends were trimmed by 3 bases and 5 bases, with 11 bases remaining between them. The germline V gene has CDR1 SEHNR and CDR2 FQNEAQ (reference sequence). This CDR3 is 14 amino acids long. CDR3 region: CASSLPGRDQPQHF. The CDR3 DNA follows: TGTGCCAGCAGCTTGCCGGGACGGGATCAGCCCCAGCATTTT. Complete variable domain (other parts from reference TRBV7-9 and TRBJ1-5): DTGVSQNPRHKITKRGQNVTFRCDPISEHNRLYWYRQTLGQGPEFLTYFQNEAQLEKSRLLSDRFSAERPKGSFSTLEIQRTEQGDSAMYLCASSLPGRDQPQHFGDGTRLSIL.

Regarding this clonotype: A much larger clone differs by one base, so this may be a read error. This chain links TRBV7-2 with TRBJ1-1; D gene uncertain. The length of the CDR3 is 13 residues. Germline V gene sequence: CDR1 SGHTA, CDR2 FQGNSA. CDR3 nucleotide sequence: TGTGTCAGCAGCTCTGGGGAGAGTTGGGAAGCTTTCTTT. Translation gives CVSSSGESWEAFF.

This chain connects TRBV7-3 to TRBJ1-1; tentative D call: TRBD1 (5 bases). The V end lost 7 bases, the J end lost 11 bases, and 20 bases lay between the germline ends. This CDR3 comprises 13 residues. Germline V CDR1 and CDR2: SGHTA, FQGTGA. CDR3 coding DNA: TGTGCCAGCACCAATTACGGGACGGGGTGGGCTTTCTTT. This codes for CASTNYGTGWAFF.

This clonotype has ten or more counts. The chain combines TRBV7-8 with TRBJ2-2; no definite D call. Trimming took 5 bases from V and 6 from J, leaving 4 bases between them. CDR1 SGHVS and CDR2 FQNEAQ come from the germline V gene. The CDR3 is made up of 11 amino acids. As DNA, the CDR3 is TGTGCCAGCAGCAGGCCCGGGGAGCTGTTTTTT. It codes for CASSRPGELFF.

This rearrangement joins TRBV7-9 to TRBJ1-5; 10 bases line up with TRBD1. Germline CDR1 and CDR2: SEHNR and FQNEAQ (reference sequence). The CDR3 is 16 residues long. The V and J ends lost 8 bases and 5 bases, in that order; junction bases with no gene match: 12. Here the CDR3 DNA reads TGTGCCAGCGGGAATAACGACAGGGGGCGCGATCAGCCCCAGCATTTT. Protein: CASGNNDRGRDQPQHF.

The chain recombines TRBV7-8 with TRBJ1-2; maybe TRBD1 (5 bases). Looked up from germline, CDR1 is SGHVS and CDR2 is FQNEAQ. The CDR3 runs to 17 residues. V was trimmed by 4 bases and J by 8 bases, leaving 26 bases between them. The CDR3 region is CASSYGAQDLPREGYTF. In DNA, the CDR3 is TGTGCCAGCAGCTACGGAGCACAGGATCTCCCTAGAGAAGGCTACACCTTC.

This clonotype was recorded many times. The chain links TRBV6-1 to TRBJ2-1, with D hard to call. CDR1 MNHNS and CDR2 SASEGT come from the germline V gene. The length of the CDR3 is 17 residues. Trimming left V 3 bases short and J 0 bases short, with 15 bases between. The CDR3 reads CASSDFPPRVSYNEQFF. The CDR3 coding sequence is TGTGCCAGCAGTGACTTCCCCCCCCGGGTCTCCTACAATGAGCAGTTCTTC.

The chain carries TRBV6-1 and TRBJ2-3; weak D call: TRBD1 (5 bases). Germline values: CDR1 MNHNS, CDR2 SASEGT. This CDR3 has 15 amino acids. V was cut by 6 bases and J by 1 base, with 14 bases left in between. The chain's CDR3 is CASRHLVGGTDTQYF. In nucleotides, the CDR3 is TGTGCCAGCAGGCATCTAGTAGGGGGCACAGATACGCAGTATTTT.

A few counts support this clonotype. The rearrangement joins TRBV20-1 to TRBJ2-2; possible D gene TRBD2, 5 bases. Per the germline V gene, CDR1 is DFQATT and CDR2 is SNEGSKA (reference sequence). The CDR3 has 13 amino acids. Trimming removed 4 bases from V and 5 bases from J, with 11 bases in between. The CDR3 DNA reads as TGCAGTGCTACGGACTGGCGGACCGGGGAGCTGTTTTTT. Amino acids: CSATDWRTGELFF.

As regards this clonotype: An end of the junction differs from the germline gene, which may be a read error. The V and J genes are TRBV7-7 and TRBJ1-2, with D perhaps TRBD1 (5 bases). There are 15 residues in the CDR3. Germline V gene data show CDR1 as SSHAT and CDR2 as FNYEAQ (reference sequence). As DNA, the CDR3 is TGTGCTAGCAGCTTAGGGGTATGGGGCAACTATGGCTACACCTTC. It translates to CASSLGVWGNYGYTF.

The genes are TRBV6-2 or TRBV6-3 and TRBJ2-2; 9 bases match TRBD1. V dropped 0 bases and J dropped 5; count of bases not matched to a gene: 7. There are 17 residues in the CDR3. Germline V gene sequence: CDR1 MNHEY, CDR2 SVGEGT. The CDR3 DNA sequence: TGTGCCAGCAGTTACTCCGGAAGACAGGGGGTGACCGGGGAGCTGTTTTTT. As protein: CASSYSGRQGVTGELFF.